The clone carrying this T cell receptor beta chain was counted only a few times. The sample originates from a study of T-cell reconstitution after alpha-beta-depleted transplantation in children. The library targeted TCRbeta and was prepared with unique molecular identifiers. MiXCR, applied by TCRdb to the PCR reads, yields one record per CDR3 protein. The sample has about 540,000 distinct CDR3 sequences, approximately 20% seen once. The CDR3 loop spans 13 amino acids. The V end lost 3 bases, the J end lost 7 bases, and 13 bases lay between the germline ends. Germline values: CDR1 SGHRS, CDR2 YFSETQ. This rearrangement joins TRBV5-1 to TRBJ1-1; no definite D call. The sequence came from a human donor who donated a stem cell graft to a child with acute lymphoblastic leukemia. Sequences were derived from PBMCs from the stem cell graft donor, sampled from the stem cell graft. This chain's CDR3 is CASSSRTSNEAFF. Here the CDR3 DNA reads TGCGCCAGCAGCTCTCGGACCTCGAATGAAGCTTTCTTT. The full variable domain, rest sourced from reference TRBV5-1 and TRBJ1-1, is KAGVTQTPRYLIKTRGQQVTLSCSPISGHRSVSWYQQTPGQGLQFLFEYFSETQRNKGNFPGRFSGRQFSNSRSEMNVSTLELGDSALYLCASSSRTSNEAFFGQGTRLTVV.